This T cell receptor beta chain was captured in a study of blood T cell repertoires in COVID-19. Study-wide background: Both acute and convalescent COVID-19 samples were obtained from the United States, Italy and Spain. The analysed material was cDNA or gDNA that came from T cells, B-cell-depleted T cells, or PBMCs.

This CDR3 has 15 amino acids. Trimming cost V 5 bases and J 1 base; bases outside gene matches: 4. Germline-derived CDR1 and CDR2 are MGHRA and YSYEKL. Source study methods: How many nucleated cells were present was estimated from reference gene primer amplification. Using immunoSEQ multiplex PCR, the repertoire was profiled, and TCRdb retains in-frame clones only, with some absent. The V and J calls and the clone size are those of that table, but D and trimming were determined from the DNA. The sample includes approximately 260,000 clones, roughly three quarters of them seen just once. The rearrangement joins TRBV4-1 to TRBJ2-1; 8 nucleotides line up with TRBD2. The specimen was peripheral blood. The receptor's source is a woman aged 40 to 55 with active or convalescent COVID-19. Here the CDR3 DNA reads TGCGCCAGCAGCACTGGCGGGGGGTCCTACAATGAGCAGTTCTTC. Protein sequence: CASSTGGGSYNEQFF.